Detailed here is one T cell receptor beta chain. The sample belongs to a study of metastatic and nonmetastatic thyroid tumors. The wider study: Repertoire data that came from the blood and tumor or nodule tissue of malignant and benign thyroid patients were compared.

V lost 4 bases to trimming and J lost 6 bases, with 7 bases between them. The CDR3 has 13 amino acids. From germline, CDR1 is SNHLY and CDR2 FYNNEI. Treatment of any kind had been given to no patient before thyroid surgery. TCRdb called clones again from the PCR reads with MiXCR. The sample yields around 16,000 clones, 27% seen once. Sequenced input: adjacent normal tissue. The chain combines TRBV2 with TRBJ1-6; possible D gene TRBD1, 5 bases. This receptor was taken from a female donor with papillary thyroid cancer or a benign thyroid nodule (not recorded which). Some clones in this sample may be carry-over from other donors' samples. CDR3 loop: CASSGTSNSPLHF. Here the CDR3 DNA reads TGTGCCAGCAGTGGGACAAGTAATTCACCCCTCCACTTT.